One T cell receptor (beta chain) is described in this entry. What it binds is unknown. This record belongs to a study of Ad26.COV2.S vaccination and SARS-CoV-2 variants. On the study more broadly: Ad26.COV2.S shots went into the muscle once or twice, 56 days apart. General study points: Spike-specific TCR breadth ran higher among vaccine recipients than placebo recipients. Considerable breadth of spike-specific CD8+ and CD4+ T cell responses has reportedly been documented following vaccination.

V was trimmed by 5 bases and J by 2 bases, leaving 11 bases between them. Germline CDR1 SGHVS, CDR2 FQNEAQ. CDR3 length equals 14 residues. Libraries were prepared by immunoSEQ multiplex PCR; TCRdb keeps only in-frame clonotypes and omits some of them. The table records roughly 380,000 clones, approximately 85% of them present only once. Described treatment: approximately 18 received Ad26.COV2.S at low or high dose, single or two shots; 5 received placebo; per-sample allocation not given. Following the first vaccine or placebo injection, samples were taken on day 63. This person who donated was an adult of 18-55 years in Boston.

The chain couples TRBV7-8 to TRBJ2-3, with D possibly matching TRBD1 (6 bases). The source is a person between 18 and 65 years old who received the Ad26.COV2.S COVID-19 vaccine or a placebo. Sequencing used peripheral blood, obtained in a trial of Ad26.COV2.S vaccine versus placebo. The CDR3 bases are TGTGCCAGCAGCCCCGGACAGAACACAGATACGCAGTATTTT. Protein product: CASSPGQNTDTQYF. The variable domain in full, with the rest retrieved from reference TRBV7-8 and TRBJ2-3, is GAGVSQSPRYKVAKRGQDVALRCDPISGHVSLFWYQQALGQGPEFLTYFQNEAQLDKSGLPSDRFFAERPEGSVSTLKIQRTQQEDSAVYLCASSPGQNTDTQYFGPGTRLTVL.